The clone carrying this T cell receptor beta chain was recorded many times. This CDR3 is 14 amino acids long. Germline V gene lookup returns CDR1 MGHDK and CDR2 SYGVNS. V lost 4 bases and J lost 8, with 12 bases in between. CDR3 regions of TCR beta were amplified from RNA transcripts. HTBI primers were used in a first-round RT-PCR, which preceded a second-round multiplex PCR. In TCRdb, the multiplex PCR reads were re-called with MiXCR into one record per CDR3 protein. The sample has about 740,000 distinct CDR3 sequences, about 44% seen once; the top ten hold 35% to 55%. Those donors who had ophthalmopathy presented with moderate-to-severe activity, a CAS of ≥3, a NOSPECS of ≥4 and a duration under 3 months. Orbital computed tomography, together with clinical symptoms, serum thyroxine, TRAb and thyroid ultrasound, was used for diagnosis. The record originates from a study of Graves' ophthalmopathy and Graves' hyperthyroidism.

This sequence originates from an adult man with Graves' ophthalmopathy. Sequenced input: peripheral blood. The rearrangement uses TRBV25-1 and TRBJ1-6, with TRBD1 as a possible D gene (5 bases). As DNA, the CDR3 is TGTGCCAGCAGTGGCGGGACGGATTATTCACCCCTCCACTTT. It encodes CASSGGTDYSPLHF.